This entry describes one T cell receptor beta chain. What it binds is not known. Trimming pared 1 base from V and 14 bases from J, leaving 14 bases between. CDR1 is SGHTA and CDR2 is FQGTGA in the germline V gene. The CDR3 is 12 amino acids. The entry originates in a study of metastatic and nonmetastatic thyroid tumors. Study-wide context: Both malignant and benign thyroid patients supplied peripheral blood and tumor or nodule tissue samples, across which the repertoires of these patients were then compared. Findings of the study overall: The reported finding was significantly higher TCR beta diversity in malignant thyroid tumors relative to benign nodules, in blood and tumor.

Using MiXCR, TCRdb re-called clones from the PCR reads. The repertoire holds some 40,000 clones, with over 15% as singletons. Thyroid surgery was performed in patients who had received no treatment beforehand. The clonotype comes from a female donor with papillary thyroid cancer or a benign thyroid nodule (not recorded which). Some clones in this sample may be carry-over from other donors' samples. Sequenced material: tumor tissue. The V and J genes are TRBV7-3 and TRBJ1-2; possible D gene TRBD1, 6 bases. The CDR3 nucleotides are TGTGCCAGCAGCTTAATGGCGGCGGGGGCAACCTTC. It encodes CASSLMAAGATF.